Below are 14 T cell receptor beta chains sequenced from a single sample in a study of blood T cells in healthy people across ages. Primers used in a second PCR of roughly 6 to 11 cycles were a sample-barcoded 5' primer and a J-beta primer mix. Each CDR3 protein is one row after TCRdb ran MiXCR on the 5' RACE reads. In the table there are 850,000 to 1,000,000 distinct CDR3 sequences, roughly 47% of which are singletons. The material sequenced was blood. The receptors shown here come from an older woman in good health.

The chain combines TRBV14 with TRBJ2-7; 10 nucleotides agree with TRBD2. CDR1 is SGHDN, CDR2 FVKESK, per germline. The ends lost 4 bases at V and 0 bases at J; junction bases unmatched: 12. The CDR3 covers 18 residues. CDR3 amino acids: CASSPGTSDSYHSYEQYF. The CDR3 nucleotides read TGTGCCAGCAGCCCTGGGACTAGCGATTCATACCACTCCTACGAGCAGTACTTC.

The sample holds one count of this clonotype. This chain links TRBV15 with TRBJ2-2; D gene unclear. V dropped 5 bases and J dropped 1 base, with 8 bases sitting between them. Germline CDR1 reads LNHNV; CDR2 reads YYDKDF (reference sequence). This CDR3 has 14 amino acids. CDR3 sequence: CATSERQNTGELFF. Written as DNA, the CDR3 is TGTGCCACCAGCGAACGACAGAACACCGGGGAGCTGTTTTTT.

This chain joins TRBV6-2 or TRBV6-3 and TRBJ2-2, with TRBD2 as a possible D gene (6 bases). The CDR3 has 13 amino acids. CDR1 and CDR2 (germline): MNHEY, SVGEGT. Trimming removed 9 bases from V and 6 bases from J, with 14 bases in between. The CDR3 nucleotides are TGTGCCAGTACACCCGGGGGACCCGGGGAGCTGTTTTTT. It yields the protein CASTPGGPGELFF.

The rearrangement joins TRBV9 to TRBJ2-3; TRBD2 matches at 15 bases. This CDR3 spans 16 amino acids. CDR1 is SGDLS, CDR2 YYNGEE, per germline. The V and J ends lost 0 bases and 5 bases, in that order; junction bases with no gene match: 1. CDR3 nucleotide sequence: TGTGCCAGCAGCGTAGGGACTAGCGGGAGGGGAGATACGCAGTATTTT. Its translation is CASSVGTSGRGDTQYF.

CDR3 sequence: CASRGFSYEQYF. The CDR3 region has the DNA TGTGCCAGCAGGGGCTTTAGCTACGAGCAGTACTTC. The J gene is TRBJ2-4, the V gene TRBV2; unclear D gene. The J call may be in error: the DNA end matches TRBJ2-7 better. The CDR3 is 12 residues long. CDR1 and CDR2 (germline): SNHLY, FYNNEI.

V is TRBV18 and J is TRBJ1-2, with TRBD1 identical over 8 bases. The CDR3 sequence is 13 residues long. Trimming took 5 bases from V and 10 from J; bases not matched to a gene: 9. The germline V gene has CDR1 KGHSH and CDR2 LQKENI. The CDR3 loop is CASSAGTGDDYTF. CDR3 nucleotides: TGTGCCAGCTCAGCCGGGACAGGCGATGACTACACCTTC.

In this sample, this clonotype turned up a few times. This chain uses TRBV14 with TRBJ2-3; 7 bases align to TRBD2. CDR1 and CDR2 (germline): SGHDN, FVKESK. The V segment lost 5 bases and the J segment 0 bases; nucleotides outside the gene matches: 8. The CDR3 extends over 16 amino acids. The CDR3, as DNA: TGTGCCAGCAGCATCGGCGGTAGCGGGAGCACAGATACGCAGTATTTT. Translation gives CASSIGGSGSTDTQYF.

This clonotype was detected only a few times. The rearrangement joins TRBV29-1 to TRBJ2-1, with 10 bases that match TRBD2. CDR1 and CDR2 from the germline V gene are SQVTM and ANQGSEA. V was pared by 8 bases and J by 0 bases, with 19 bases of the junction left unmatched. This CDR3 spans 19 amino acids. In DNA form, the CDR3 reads TGCAGCTCTAAACCCTTCCGGGGGGGACTAGCGAGCTCCTACAATGAGCAGTTCTTC. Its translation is CSSKPFRGGLASSYNEQFF.

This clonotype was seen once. CDR3 in DNA: TGTGCCAGCATCCAGACTCGGACTAGCGGGAGGGGAGGCACAGATACGCAGTATTTT. Translating gives CASIQTRTSGRGGTDTQYF. The chain is built from TRBV12-3 or TRBV12-4 and TRBJ2-3; 15 positions match TRBD2. The CDR3 totals 19 residues. The junction had 12 bases not matched to a gene; V was cut back by 7 bases and J by 1 base.

The CDR3 sequence is CASSYSTGDKRNEQYF. The CDR3 region has the DNA TGTGCCAGCAGTTACTCGACGGGAGATAAGAGGAATGAGCAGTACTTC. The J gene is TRBJ2-5, the V gene TRBV6-5, with TRBD2 as a possible D gene (6 bases). CDR1 is MNHEY and CDR2 is SVGAGI in the germline V gene. The CDR3 totals 16 residues. V dropped 0 bases and J dropped 11 bases, with 22 bases sitting between them.

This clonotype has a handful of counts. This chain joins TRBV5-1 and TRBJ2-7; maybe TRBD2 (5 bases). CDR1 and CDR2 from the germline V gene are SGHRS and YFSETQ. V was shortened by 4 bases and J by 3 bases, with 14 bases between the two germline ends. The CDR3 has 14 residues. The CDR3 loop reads CASSLDPGYYEQYF. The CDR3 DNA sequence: TGCGCCAGCAGCCTTGATCCGGGGTACTACGAGCAGTACTTC.

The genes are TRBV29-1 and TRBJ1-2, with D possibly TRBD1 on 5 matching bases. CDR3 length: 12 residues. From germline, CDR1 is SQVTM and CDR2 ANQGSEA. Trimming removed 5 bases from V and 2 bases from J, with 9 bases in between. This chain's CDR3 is CSVRAGNYGYTF. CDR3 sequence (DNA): TGCAGCGTTCGGGCAGGGAACTATGGCTACACCTTC. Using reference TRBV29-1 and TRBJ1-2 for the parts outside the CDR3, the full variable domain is SAVISQKPSRDICQRGTSLTIQCQVDSQVTMMFWYRQQPGQSLTLIATANQGSEATYESGFVIDKFPISRPNLTFSTLTVSNMSPEDSSIYLCSVRAGNYGYTFGSGTRLTVV.

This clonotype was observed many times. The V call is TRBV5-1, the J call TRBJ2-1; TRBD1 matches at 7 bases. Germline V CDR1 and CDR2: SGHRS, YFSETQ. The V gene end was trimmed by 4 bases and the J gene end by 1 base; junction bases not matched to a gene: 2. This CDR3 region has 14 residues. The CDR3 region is CASSPGQSYNEQFF. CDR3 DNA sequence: TGCGCCAGCAGCCCGGGACAGTCCTACAATGAGCAGTTCTTC.

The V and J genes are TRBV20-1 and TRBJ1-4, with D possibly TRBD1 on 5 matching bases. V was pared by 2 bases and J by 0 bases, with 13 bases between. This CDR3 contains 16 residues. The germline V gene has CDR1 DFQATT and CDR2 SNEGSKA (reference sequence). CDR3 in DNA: TGCAGTGCTAGAAACCCACAGGACGCAACTAATGAAAAACTGTTTTTT. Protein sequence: CSARNPQDATNEKLFF.